This TCR beta chain was sequenced in a study of cytomegalovirus exposure and HLA in healthy donors. As to this clone: What it binds is unknown.

This PCR relied on a set of 60 Vbeta primers and 13 Jbeta primers. Generated by immunoSEQ multiplex PCR, the TCRdb table keeps only in-frame clones and is missing some. The data hold 140,000 or so clones, with nearly 85% observed a single time. Study-wide results and caveats: Later analysis identified several of the most significant clusters that appeared linked to common viral pathogens. The study labeled 150 or so TCR beta chains cytomegalovirus-associated.

V lost 5 bases, J lost 8 bases, and 19 bases lay in between. Per germline, CDR1 SQVTM and CDR2 ANQGSEA. The CDR3 length is 14 residues. The chain employs TRBV29-1 and TRBJ2-1, with D hard to call. The origin of this receptor is a male donor in good health and CMV-seronegative. The sequenced sample was PBMCs. The CDR3 DNA sequence: TGCAGCGTTTCGAAGGCAGATGGTACAGATGAGCAGTTCTTC. It is translated as CSVSKADGTDEQFF.